This T cell receptor (beta chain) derives from a study of patients and donors after allogeneic stem cell transplantation. Only a few counts were recorded for this clonotype. Trimming removed 10 bases from V and 3 bases from J; junction bases left unmatched: 5. The CDR3 length is 13 residues. The germline V gene has CDR1 MNHNS and CDR2 SASEGT. TCRdb re-derived calls from the RT-PCR reads in MiXCR, one entry per CDR3 protein. The sample holds 400,000 to 450,000 distinct CDR3 sequences, under 20% seen once. V gene TRBV6-1 combines with J gene TRBJ2-1, with 8 bases that match TRBD2. The sample taken for sequencing was blood, either unsorted or a sorted T cell fraction (not recorded which). This clonotype was sampled from a human donor who was either an allogeneic HSCT recipient or a stem cell or donor lymphocyte infusion donor (not recorded which). It is not recorded whose cells these are; they may come from a transplant donor. The CDR3, as DNA: TGTGCCACAGCTAGCGGGCTCTACAATGAGCAGTTCTTC. Its translation: CATASGLYNEQFF.